These 10 T cell receptor beta chains came from one sample sequenced in a study of cytomegalovirus exposure and HLA in healthy donors. The PCR used 60 Vbeta and 13 Jbeta primers. Assay: immunoSEQ multiplex PCR; the TCRdb copy retains only in-frame clones and omits some. This table has 150,000 to 200,000 clones, 80% appearing once. The sample taken for sequencing was PBMCs. These receptors were obtained from a man aged 35-49 years in good health and CMV-seronegative.

V is TRBV9 and J is TRBJ1-5; 10 bases line up with TRBD1. CDR1 SGDLS and CDR2 YYNGEE come from the germline V gene. With 0 bases clipped from V and 4 bases from J, the junction kept 7 bases outside the gene matches. The CDR3 sequence is 17 residues long. This CDR3 reads CASSVVRDRGGNQPQHF. The DNA of the CDR3 is TGTGCCAGCAGCGTAGTCCGGGACAGGGGCGGTAATCAGCCCCAGCATTTT.

J is TRBJ2-5 and V is TRBV6-5, with D possibly TRBD1 on 6 matching bases. Germline lookup yields CDR1 MNHEY and CDR2 SVGAGI. This CDR3 is 15 amino acids long. V lost 0 bases to trimming and J lost 5 bases, with 13 bases between them. The chain's CDR3 is CASSYSRQAWETQYF. The DNA of the CDR3 is TGTGCCAGCAGTTACTCCCGACAGGCCTGGGAGACCCAGTACTTC.

V gene TRBV7-9 combines with J gene TRBJ2-1; D perhaps matches TRBD2 (6 bases). Germline assignment: CDR1 SEHNR and CDR2 FQNEAQ (reference sequence). The CDR3 contains 18 residues. V lost 2 bases to trimming and J lost 0 bases, with 17 bases between them. This chain's CDR3 is CASSLNRNSGRSYNEQFF. In nucleotides, the CDR3 is TGTGCCAGCAGCTTAAATCGTAATAGCGGACGCTCCTACAATGAGCAGTTCTTC.

This sequence joins TRBV6-1 and TRBJ1-5; a possible D gene is TRBD1 (5 bases). Per the germline V gene, CDR1 is MNHNS and CDR2 is SASEGT. This CDR3 is 14 amino acids long. V lost 3 bases and J 11 bases, leaving 17 bases between the germline ends. The DNA of the CDR3 is TGTGCCAGCAGTGACGGGGGGGGTTCTTGGTCCCAGCATTTT. Its translation: CASSDGGGSWSQHF.

This rearrangement joins TRBV10-3 to TRBJ2-7; 8 bases are a match to TRBD1. The CDR3 runs to 15 residues. Unmatched junction bases numbered 6, after V lost 3 bases and J lost 2 bases. Germline V gene lookup returns CDR1 ENHRY and CDR2 SYGVKD. The CDR3 loop is CAISEPNRGTYEQYF. CDR3 sequence (DNA): TGTGCCATCAGTGAACCCAACAGGGGGACCTACGAGCAGTACTTC.

The chain is built from TRBV5-8 and TRBJ2-5; 11 bases agree with TRBD2. Per the germline V gene, CDR1 is SGHTS and CDR2 is YDEGEE. The CDR3 covers 15 residues. V shed 1 base and J 7 bases; nucleotides not matched to a gene: 6. CDR3 amino acids: CASSLRTSGSGTQYF. In nucleotides, the CDR3 is TGTGCCAGCAGCTTGCGCACTAGCGGGAGTGGGACCCAGTACTTC. Together with reference TRBV5-8 and TRBJ2-5, the CDR3 gives the full variable domain: EAGVTQSPTHLIKTRGQQATLRCSPISGHTSVYWYQQALGLGLQFLLWYDEGEERNRGNFPPRFSGRQFPNYSSELNVNALELEDSALYLCASSLRTSGSGTQYFGPGTRLLVL.

This clone was observed a single time. CDR3 residues: CASSLDGGTPGELFF. The CDR3 nucleotides read TGTGCCAGCAGCTTGGACGGGGGGACCCCCGGGGAGCTGTTTTTT. The V and J genes are TRBV7-2 and TRBJ2-2; TRBD2 matches 7 bases. The CDR3 has 15 amino acids. Trimming cost V 3 bases and J 6 bases; bases outside gene matches: 7. Germline values: CDR1 SGHTA, CDR2 FQGNSA.

This clone has a handful of counts. This sequence joins TRBV10-2 and TRBJ1-1; 7 bases are shared with TRBD1. After removal of 6 bases from V and 3 bases from J, the junction contained 4 bases not matched to a gene. The CDR3 extends over 13 amino acids. Per germline, CDR1 WSHSY and CDR2 SAAADI. The CDR3 coding sequence is TGCGCCAGCAGCCCCGACAGGGACACTGAAGCTTTCTTT. Translation gives CASSPDRDTEAFF.

The gene calls are TRBV4-3 and TRBJ2-5; tentative D call: TRBD2 (6 bases). The CDR3 is made up of 13 amino acids. V lost 4 bases, J lost 5 bases, and 11 bases lay in between. The germline V gene encodes CDR1 LGHNA and CDR2 YSLEER. CDR3 sequence (DNA): TGCGCCAGCAGCCGGAGACTAGGTGAGACCCAGTACTTC. Translated, it gives CASSRRLGETQYF.

The V and J genes are TRBV27 and TRBJ2-3; 9 bases are shared with TRBD1. Trimming cost V 6 bases and J 5 bases; bases outside gene matches: 3. This CDR3 is 13 amino acids long. CDR1 is MNHEY and CDR2 is SMNVEV in the germline V gene (reference sequence). CDR3 DNA: TGTGCCAGCAGACGACAGGGGGAAGATACGCAGTATTTT. It encodes CASRRQGEDTQYF.